This TCR beta chain stems from a study of persistence of HIV-infected CD4 T cells. This was the immunoSEQ version 4 assay in survey mode. The protocol was immunoSEQ multiplex PCR, while the TCRdb copy is restricted to in-frame clones and leaves out a portion. The sample yields 50,000 or so clones, approximately 72% seen once. Stimulation used approximately 9.1 ug/mL lysate from CMV-infected fibroblasts. CD40L-negative CD69-negative CD45RO-high memory CD4+ T cells were sorted as populations depleted of antigen-responding cells. Donors were HIV-1-infected adults who began suppressive ART during chronic infection. For at least 4 years, plasma HIV-1 RNA was undetectable (<50 copies/mL). Stimulated PBMCs had first been depleted of CD8+ T cells. On this clone: Its antigen remains unknown.

Per the germline V gene, CDR1 is ENHRY and CDR2 is SYGVKD. V was pared by 2 bases and J by 6 bases, with 13 bases between. This CDR3 comprises 14 residues. The chain recombines TRBV10-3 with TRBJ1-2; maybe TRBD1 (6 bases). The sequence was obtained from an adult man with HIV who was CMV-seropositive. The sequences come from CD4+ T cells sorted from PBMCs after roughly 20-hour stimulation, collected from a patient who received antiretroviral therapy. The DNA for the CDR3 is TGTGCCATCAGTGAGCTCAGGGGTTCGGATGGCTACACCTTC. Amino acid sequence: CAISELRGSDGYTF.